The rows below give T cell receptor beta chains drawn from one sample of a study of blood T cell repertoires in COVID-19. The repertoire was sequenced with immunoSEQ multiplex PCR; TCRdb's copy has only in-frame clones and lacks some. The sample carries roughly 400,000 clones, 85% to 90% recorded once. Sequencing used PBMCs or T cells enriched from blood (not recorded which). The receptors stem from a man aged 25-45 years who had recovered from COVID-19. Both conserved end residues are part of each CDR3. The order of the fields is clone size, V gene, D gene, J gene, CDR3 DNA, CDR3 protein. The D gene is left open where the match is weak. Rows may omit the clone size; those that give it use once, few, many or a size class.

NA	TRBV29-1	NA	TRBJ1-1	TGCAGCGCCTCGGGATTAATTAGTGAAGCTTTCTTT	CSASGLISEAFF
NA	TRBV5-5	NA	TRBJ1-5	TGTGCCAGCAGATCCGTCCCCCAGGGTCATCAGCCCCAGCATTTT	CASRSVPQGHQPQHF
NA	TRBV2	TRBD1	TRBJ1-4	TGTGCCAGCAGCCAAGGACTGGCGCGGACAGGTTCCCCCGAAAAACTGTTTTTT	CASSQGLARTGSPEKLFF
few	TRBV11-2	TRBD1	TRBJ2-2	TGTGCCAGCAGCTTACGGGGGACAGGGACTGAGGGTACCGGGGAGCTGTTTTTT	CASSLRGTGTEGTGELFF
NA	TRBV28	TRBD1	TRBJ2-2	TGCGGGACAGGGGCGAACACCGGGGAGCTGTTTTTT	CGTGANTGELFF
NA	TRBV19	TRBD1	TRBJ1-4	TGTGCCAGTAGTATGGGACAGACAGAAAAACTGTTTTTT	CASSMGQTEKLFF
NA	TRBV7-3	NA	TRBJ2-1	TGTGCCAGCAGCCCCGTACCGGGATACCAGTTCTTC	CASSPVPGYQFF
NA	TRBV7-3	NA	TRBJ2-1	TGTGCCAGCAGCTTGCGGGGCGGCTCCTACAATGAGCAGTTCTTC	CASSLRGGSYNEQFF
NA	TRBV28	NA	TRBJ1-6	TGTGCCAGCACCGGGGGGTCCTATAATTCACCCCTCCACTTT	CASTGGSYNSPLHF
NA	TRBV2	NA	TRBJ1-1	TGTGCCAGCAGTGAAGCGCGAGTGAACACTGAAGCTTTCTTT	CASSEARVNTEAFF
NA	TRBV28	NA	TRBJ2-7	TGTGCCAGCAACCCCGGGGGAACATACGAGCAGTACTTC	CASNPGGTYEQYF
NA	TRBV27	NA	TRBJ2-7	TGTGCCAGCAGTTTTAGAGGCCAGTTCTACGAGCAGTACTTC	CASSFRGQFYEQYF
NA	TRBV28	TRBD1	TRBJ2-3	TGTGCCAGCAGTCCGGGACAGGGCCGGGGTACGCAGTATTTT	CASSPGQGRGTQYF
NA	TRBV5-1	NA	TRBJ1-2	TGCGCCAGCAGCCCGGCGGGGGACGCTTATGGCTACACCTTC	CASSPAGDAYGYTF
NA	TRBV6-5	NA	TRBJ1-2	TGTGCCAGCAGGCAAACAGGGAATGGCTACACCTTC	CASRQTGNGYTF
NA	TRBV7-9	TRBD2	TRBJ2-7	TGTGCCAGCAGCTTGGTCAGCGGGAAGAGTCGTTACGAGCAGTACTTC	CASSLVSGKSRYEQYF
NA	TRBV19	NA	TRBJ2-6	TGTGCCAGTAGTACCCAGGGGAAGGGGGCCAACGTCCTGACTTTC	CASSTQGKGANVLTF
NA	TRBV28	NA	TRBJ1-2	TGTGCCAGCAGTCCTAGCTCCTATGGCTACACCTTC	CASSPSSYGYTF
NA	TRBV12-3/TRBV12-4	NA	TRBJ1-5	TGTGCCAGCAGTTTAACCGGCGGTCGGCCCCAGCATTTT	CASSLTGGRPQHF
NA	TRBV5-5	NA	TRBJ2-7	TGTGCCAGCAGCTTGGGGTTCTCGGGGTACGAGCAGTACTTC	CASSLGFSGYEQYF
NA	TRBV15	TRBD1	TRBJ1-5	TGTGCCACCAGCAGAGATCTTTTTACAGGGGGGAAGCAGCCCCAGCATTTT	CATSRDLFTGGKQPQHF
NA	TRBV19	TRBD2	TRBJ2-7	TGTGCCAGTAGTACCCTTAATAGCGGGAGCTGGGAGCAGTACTTC	CASSTLNSGSWEQYF
NA	TRBV30	TRBD1	TRBJ2-3	TGTGCCGGAAACAGGGGGCAAGTAGATACGCAGTATTTT	CAGNRGQVDTQYF
NA	TRBV14	NA	TRBJ1-2	TGTGCCAGCAGCCAAGCGGAGGGAATCGGGGGCTACACCTTC	CASSQAEGIGGYTF
NA	TRBV29-1	TRBD1	TRBJ1-1	TGCAGCGTGGACACAGGGGTAGAAGCTTTCTTT	CSVDTGVEAFF
NA	TRBV19	TRBD1	TRBJ1-4	TGTGCCAGTAGTATGGGACAGGGGGCTGAAAAACTGTTTTTT	CASSMGQGAEKLFF
NA	TRBV19	TRBD1	TRBJ1-1	TGTGCCAGTAGTATGGACAGGTATTACACTGAAGCTTTCTTT	CASSMDRYYTEAFF
NA	TRBV10-3	TRBD1	TRBJ1-5	TGTGCCGGTGGGCGGGACAGAGACAATCAGCCCCAGCATTTT	CAGGRDRDNQPQHF
NA	TRBV4-1	TRBD2	TRBJ2-1	TGCGCCAGCAGCCAAGATCGAATAGCGGGACTCGATGAGCAGTTCTTC	CASSQDRIAGLDEQFF
NA	TRBV5-1	TRBD1	TRBJ1-1	TGCGCCAGCAGCCCCAAGACAGGGGATCATTCTGAAGCTTTCTTT	CASSPKTGDHSEAFF
NA	TRBV30	TRBD2	TRBJ2-7	TGTGCCTGGAGTCGGCTAGCGGGAGGGTACGAGCAGTACTTC	CAWSRLAGGYEQYF
NA	TRBV7-2	NA	TRBJ2-1	TGTGCCAGCAGCTGGGGACTGCGTTCTGAGCAGTTCTTC	CASSWGLRSEQFF
NA	TRBV6-6	NA	TRBJ1-1	TGTGCCAGCAGTTTCCGAGGGAACACTGAAGCTTTCTTT	CASSFRGNTEAFF
NA	TRBV12-5	NA	TRBJ2-3	TGTGCTAGTGGTTTTACAGGGAGGGCAGATACGCAGTATTTT	CASGFTGRADTQYF
NA	TRBV2	NA	TRBJ1-6	TGTGCCAGCACCCTCCCGACAGAACGGGCCCTCCACTTT	CASTLPTERALHF
NA	TRBV30	TRBD1	TRBJ2-2	TGTGCCTGGAGTAACAGGGGGCGCGGGGAGCTGTTTTTT	CAWSNRGRGELFF
NA	TRBV10-3	TRBD1	TRBJ2-2	TGTGCCATCAGTGAGTCCTACAGGGGGGACACCGGGGAGCTGTTTTTT	CAISESYRGDTGELFF
NA	TRBV5-1	NA	TRBJ2-2	TGCGCCAGCAGTCAACTGACGAACACCGGGGAGCTGTTTTTT	CASSQLTNTGELFF